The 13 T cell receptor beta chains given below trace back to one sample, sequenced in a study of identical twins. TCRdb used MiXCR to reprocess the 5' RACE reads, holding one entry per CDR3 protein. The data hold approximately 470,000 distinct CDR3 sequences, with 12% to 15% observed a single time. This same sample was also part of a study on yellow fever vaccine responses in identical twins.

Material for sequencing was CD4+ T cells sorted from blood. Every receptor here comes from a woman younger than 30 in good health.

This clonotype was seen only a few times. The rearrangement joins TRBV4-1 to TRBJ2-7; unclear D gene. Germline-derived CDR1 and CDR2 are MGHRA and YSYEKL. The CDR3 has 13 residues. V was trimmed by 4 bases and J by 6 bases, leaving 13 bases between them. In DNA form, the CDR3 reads TGCGCCAGCAGCCCCCTCGTAGGGCTCGAGCAGTACTTC. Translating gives CASSPLVGLEQYF.

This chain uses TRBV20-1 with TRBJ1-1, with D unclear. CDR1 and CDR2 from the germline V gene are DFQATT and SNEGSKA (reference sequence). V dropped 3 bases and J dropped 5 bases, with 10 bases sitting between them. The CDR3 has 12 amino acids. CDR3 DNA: TGCAGTGCTAGTCCGCAGGTGACTGAAGCTTTCTTT. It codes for CSASPQVTEAFF.

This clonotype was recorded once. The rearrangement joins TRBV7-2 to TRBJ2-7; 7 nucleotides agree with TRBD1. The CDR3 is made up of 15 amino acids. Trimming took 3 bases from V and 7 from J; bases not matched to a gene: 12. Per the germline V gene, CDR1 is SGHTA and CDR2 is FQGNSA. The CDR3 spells CASSLGTAFPREQYF. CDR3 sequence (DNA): TGTGCCAGCAGCTTGGGGACAGCCTTCCCCCGGGAGCAGTACTTC.

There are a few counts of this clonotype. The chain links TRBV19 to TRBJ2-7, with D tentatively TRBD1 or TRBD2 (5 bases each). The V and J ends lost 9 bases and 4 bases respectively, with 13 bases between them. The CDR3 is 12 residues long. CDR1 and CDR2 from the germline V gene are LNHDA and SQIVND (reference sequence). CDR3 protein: CASGDHIYEQYF. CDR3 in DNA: TGTGCCAGCGGGGACCACATATACGAGCAGTACTTC.

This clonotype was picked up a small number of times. The CDR3 nucleotides are TGCGCCAGCAGCTTGGGGGGACAGAGAGAAAAACTGTTTTTT. Translated: CASSLGGQREKLFF. The chain is built from TRBV5-1 and TRBJ1-4; 7 bases match TRBD1. V lost 0 bases to trimming and J lost 8 bases; unmatched junction nucleotides: 4. CDR1 and CDR2 (germline): SGHRS, YFSETQ. The CDR3 extends over 14 amino acids.

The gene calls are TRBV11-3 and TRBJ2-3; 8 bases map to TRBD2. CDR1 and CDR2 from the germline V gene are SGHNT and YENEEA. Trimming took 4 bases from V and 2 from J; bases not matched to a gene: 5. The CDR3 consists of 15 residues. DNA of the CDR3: TGTGCCAGCAGCTCCAGAGCGGGAGACACAGATACGCAGTATTTT. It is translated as CASSSRAGDTDTQYF.

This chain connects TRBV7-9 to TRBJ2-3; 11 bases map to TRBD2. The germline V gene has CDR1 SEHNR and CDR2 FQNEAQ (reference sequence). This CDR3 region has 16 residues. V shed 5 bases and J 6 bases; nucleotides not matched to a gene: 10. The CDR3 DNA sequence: TGTGCCAGCAGCCAAGGCCGACTAGCGGGACGTGATACGCAGTATTTT. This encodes CASSQGRLAGRDTQYF.

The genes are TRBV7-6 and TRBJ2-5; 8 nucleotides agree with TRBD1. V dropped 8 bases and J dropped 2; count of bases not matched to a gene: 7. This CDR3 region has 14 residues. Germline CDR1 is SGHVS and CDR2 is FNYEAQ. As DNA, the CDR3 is TGTGCCAGCTCCGTCGGGACAGGTCAAGAGACCCAGTACTTC. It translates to CASSVGTGQETQYF.

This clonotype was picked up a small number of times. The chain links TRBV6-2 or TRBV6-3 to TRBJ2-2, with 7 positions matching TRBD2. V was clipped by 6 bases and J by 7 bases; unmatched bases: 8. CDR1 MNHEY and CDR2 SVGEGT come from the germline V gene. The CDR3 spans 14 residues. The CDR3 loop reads CASSNGLVGGELFF. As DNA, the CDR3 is TGTGCCAGCAGCAACGGACTAGTGGGCGGGGAGCTGTTTTTT.

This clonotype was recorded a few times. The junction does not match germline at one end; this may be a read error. The CDR3: CASSLGQGGEYEKLFF. The CDR3 bases are TGTGCCAGCAGCTTAGGACAGGGCGGAGAATATGAAAAACTGTTTTTT. The rearrangement uses TRBV12-3 or TRBV12-4 and TRBJ1-4; 8 bases match TRBD1. The CDR3 totals 16 residues.

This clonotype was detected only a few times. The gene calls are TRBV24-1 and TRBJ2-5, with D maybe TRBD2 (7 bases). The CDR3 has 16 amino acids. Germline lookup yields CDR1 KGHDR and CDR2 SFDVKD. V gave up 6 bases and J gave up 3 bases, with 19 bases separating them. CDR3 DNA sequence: TGTGCCACCAGTCAACCGAAGGGGGGGAGAGAAGAGACCCAGTACTTC. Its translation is CATSQPKGGREETQYF.

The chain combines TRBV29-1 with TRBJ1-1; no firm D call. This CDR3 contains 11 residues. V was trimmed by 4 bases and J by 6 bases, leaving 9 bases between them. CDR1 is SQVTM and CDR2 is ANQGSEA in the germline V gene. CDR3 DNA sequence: TGCAGCGTTGGAGCGTTGGCTGAAGCTTTCTTT. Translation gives CSVGALAEAFF. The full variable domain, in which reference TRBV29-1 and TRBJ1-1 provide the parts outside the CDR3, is SAVISQKPSRDICQRGTSLTIQCQVDSQVTMMFWYRQQPGQSLTLIATANQGSEATYESGFVIDKFPISRPNLTFSTLTVSNMSPEDSSIYLCSVGALAEAFFGQGTRLTVV.

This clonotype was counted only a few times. CDR3 sequence (DNA): TGTGCCAGCAGCCCCCACATCGGCTCCTACAATGAGCAGTTCTTC. The encoded protein is CASSPHIGSYNEQFF. This sequence joins TRBV11-3 and TRBJ2-1; no reliable D call. V lost 5 bases and J 0 bases, leaving 11 bases between the germline ends. The CDR3 consists of 15 residues. The germline gives CDR1 SGHNT, CDR2 YENEEA. The full variable domain, in which reference TRBV11-3 and TRBJ2-1 provide the parts outside the CDR3, is EAGVVQSPRYKIIEKKQPVAFWCNPISGHNTLYWYLQNLGQGPELLIRYENEEAVDDSQLPKDRFSAERLKGVDSTLKIQPAELGDSAVYLCASSPHIGSYNEQFFGPGTRLTVL.